These 23 T cell receptor beta chains were all obtained from the same sample, sequenced in a study of Ad26.COV2.S vaccination and SARS-CoV-2 variants. Treatment: about 20 received Ad26.COV2.S at low or high dose, single or two shots; several received placebo; per-sample allocation not given. Each sample was drawn 63 days after the first injection (of vaccine or placebo). Repertoires were generated with immunoSEQ multiplex PCR, while TCRdb's copy carries only in-frame clones and drops some. Of around 500,000 clones listed, roughly nine tenths were seen once; the top ten hold around 1.8%. The sample in question was peripheral blood, obtained in a trial of Ad26.COV2.S vaccine versus placebo. The receptor set was obtained from a person between 18 and 59 years old who received the Ad26.COV2.S COVID-19 vaccine or a placebo.

The V and J genes are TRBV6-6 and TRBJ1-6; TRBD1 might be the D (6 bases). V lost 6 bases and J lost 6, with 12 bases in between. CDR3 length equals 14 residues. In germline, CDR1 is MNHNY, CDR2 SVGAGI (reference sequence). DNA of the CDR3: TGTGCCAGCAGCATGACAGGACCTAATTCACCCCTCCACTTT. Its protein product is CASSMTGPNSPLHF.

The chain couples TRBV7-9 to TRBJ2-7; no firm D call. CDR3 length: 13 amino acids. Germline lookup yields CDR1 SEHNR and CDR2 FQNEAQ (reference sequence). Trimming shortened V by 10 bases and J by 5 bases, and 18 bases separated the two germline ends. CDR3 sequence: CATTRTVVNEQYF. The CDR3 DNA reads as TGTGCCACCACACGGACGGTCGTCAACGAGCAGTACTTC.

The chain combines TRBV30 with TRBJ1-3; D is unclear. The germline CDR1 and CDR2 sequences are GTSNPN and SVGIG (reference sequence). The CDR3 consists of 14 residues. Trimming took off 2 bases at V and 3 bases at J, with 11 bases between the two ends. DNA of the CDR3: TGTGCCTGGAGTAAGGGCAATCTTGGAAACACCATATATTTT. This translates into CAWSKGNLGNTIYF.

The V and J genes are TRBV7-2 and TRBJ2-3; D call uncertain. CDR3 length equals 15 residues. The V gene's germline CDR1 is SGHTA and CDR2 FQGNSA. Trimming removed 1 base at V and 2 bases at J, with 10 bases between. The DNA for the CDR3 is TGTGCCAGCAGCTTAGGGTTGGGAAACACAGATACGCAGTATTTT. Translated: CASSLGLGNTDTQYF.

This chain joins TRBV7-9 and TRBJ1-4; TRBD1 aligns across 9 bases. V dropped 3 bases and J dropped 5; count of bases not matched to a gene: 1. CDR1 is SEHNR and CDR2 is FQNEAQ in the germline V gene (reference sequence). There are 14 residues in the CDR3. The CDR3 spells CASSFGTGNEKLFF. Written as DNA, the CDR3 is TGTGCCAGCAGCTTCGGGACAGGGAATGAAAAACTGTTTTTT.

The chain combines TRBV7-9 with TRBJ1-5; a possible D gene is TRBD1 (6 bases). The CDR3 length is 14 residues. V was trimmed by 5 bases and J by 7 bases, leaving 15 bases between them. Per germline, CDR1 SEHNR and CDR2 FQNEAQ (reference sequence). This chain's CDR3 is CASSHTGPGQPQHF. The DNA of the CDR3 is TGTGCCAGCAGCCATACAGGGCCGGGGCAGCCCCAGCATTTT. Variable domain in full (rest from reference TRBV7-9 and TRBJ1-5): DTGVSQNPRHKITKRGQNVTFRCDPISEHNRLYWYRQTLGQGPEFLTYFQNEAQLEKSRLLSDRFSAERPKGSFSTLEIQRTEQGDSAMYLCASSHTGPGQPQHFGDGTRLSIL.

This clone was observed once. The V gene is TRBV2, the J gene TRBJ1-4, with D possibly TRBD1 on 5 matching bases. V lost 8 bases and J lost 7, with 11 bases in between. The CDR3 loop spans 12 amino acids. Germline values: CDR1 SNHLY, CDR2 FYNNEI. CDR3 coding DNA: TGTGCCAGCGGGGGGGGAAGTGAAAAACTGTTTTTT. Translation gives CASGGGSEKLFF.

This clone was seen a single time. J is TRBJ2-3 and V is TRBV7-9, with 7 bases matching TRBD1. The germline gives CDR1 SEHNR, CDR2 FQNEAQ (reference sequence). This CDR3 comprises 13 residues. The junction had 5 bases not matched to a gene; V was cut back by 5 bases and J by 6 bases. The CDR3 nucleotides read TGTGCCAGCAGCGACAGGGCAGGGGATACGCAGTATTTT. This gives the protein CASSDRAGDTQYF. The full variable domain, rest sourced from reference TRBV7-9 and TRBJ2-3, is DTGVSQNPRHKITKRGQNVTFRCDPISEHNRLYWYRQTLGQGPEFLTYFQNEAQLEKSRLLSDRFSAERPKGSFSTLEIQRTEQGDSAMYLCASSDRAGDTQYFGPGTRLTVL.

The chain uses TRBV6-2 or TRBV6-3 and TRBJ2-2; TRBD1 is a possible D gene (5 bases). V was shortened by 2 bases and J by 0 bases, with 19 bases between the two germline ends. Germline V gene sequence: CDR1 MNHEY, CDR2 SVGEGT. The CDR3 is made up of 19 amino acids. The CDR3 DNA is TGTGCCAGCAGTTACAATAATATCCACCAGGACACGAACACCGGGGAGCTGTTTTTT. Translation: CASSYNNIHQDTNTGELFF.

This clone occurred many times. Within the sample, other DNA sequences also encode this same CDR3. The J gene is TRBJ1-2, the V gene TRBV28; TRBD1 matches at 8 bases. CDR3 length: 12 amino acids. Germline CDR1 and CDR2: MDHEN and SYDVKM. V shed 6 bases, J shed 8 bases, and the junction held 5 bases outside the gene matches. CDR3 sequence (DNA): TGTGCCAGCAGCGGACAGGGATACGGCTACACCTTC. Its protein product is CASSGQGYGYTF.

This clone was counted once. The rearrangement uses TRBV19 and TRBJ2-7, with 8 bases identical to TRBD1. The V segment lost 1 base and the J segment 7 bases; nucleotides outside the gene matches: 9. This CDR3 has 15 residues. Per germline, CDR1 LNHDA and CDR2 SQIVND (reference sequence). This CDR3 is CASSIGGTGQVEQYF. The CDR3 bases are TGTGCCAGTAGTATAGGCGGGACAGGTCAGGTGGAGCAGTACTTC.

This clone was recorded once. The gene calls are TRBV18 and TRBJ2-7, with 11 bases lining up with TRBD2. V shed 3 bases and J 4 bases; nucleotides not matched to a gene: 5. Germline V CDR1 and CDR2: KGHSH, LQKENI. This CDR3 is 15 amino acids long. CDR3 loop: CASSPLAGGPYEQYF. DNA of the CDR3: TGTGCCAGCTCACCCTTAGCGGGGGGGCCATACGAGCAGTACTTC.

This clone has more than one count but fewer than ten. The V call is TRBV11-2, the J call TRBJ2-5; TRBD1 aligns across 7 bases. CDR3 size: 16 residues. V lost 5 bases and J lost 5; bases outside the gene matches: 14. Germline V gene lookup returns CDR1 SGHAT and CDR2 FQNNGV. The CDR3: CASSNALVGRGETQYF. CDR3 nucleotides: TGTGCCAGCAGCAATGCCCTGGTAGGCAGGGGGGAGACCCAGTACTTC. Full variable domain (remainder filled in from reference TRBV11-2 and TRBJ2-5): EAGVAQSPRYKIIEKRQSVAFWCNPISGHATLYWYQQILGQGPKLLIQFQNNGVVDDSQLPKDRFSAERLKGVDSTLKIQPAKLEDSAVYLCASSNALVGRGETQYFGPGTRLLVL.

The chain has TRBV19 and TRBJ1-1; 10 bases line up with TRBD1. Germline CDR1 LNHDA, CDR2 SQIVND (reference sequence). The J segment lost 5 bases and the V segment lost 8 bases, leaving 2 bases of the junction unmatched. This CDR3 is 12 amino acids long. This chain's CDR3 is CASAGQGTEAFF. The CDR3, as DNA: TGTGCCAGTGCGGGACAGGGGACTGAAGCTTTCTTT.

The genes are TRBV11-2 and TRBJ2-3; 9 bases are a match to TRBD2. The CDR3 is 17 amino acids. Germline values: CDR1 SGHAT, CDR2 FQNNGV. With 5 bases clipped from V and 5 bases from J, the junction kept 14 bases outside the gene matches. The CDR3 region is CASSPLVLAGAEDTQYF. CDR3 bases: TGTGCCAGCAGCCCGTTGGTTTTAGCGGGAGCGGAAGATACGCAGTATTTT. Based on the CDR3 plus reference TRBV11-2 and TRBJ2-3, the full variable domain is EAGVAQSPRYKIIEKRQSVAFWCNPISGHATLYWYQQILGQGPKLLIQFQNNGVVDDSQLPKDRFSAERLKGVDSTLKIQPAKLEDSAVYLCASSPLVLAGAEDTQYFGPGTRLTVL.

The chain links TRBV29-1 to TRBJ1-4; D remains unclear. Germline loops: CDR1 SQVTM, CDR2 ANQGSEA. This CDR3 is built from 12 residues. The V end was cut by 3 bases, the J end by 5 bases, with 7 bases between. This CDR3 reads CSVEEDNEKLFF. In DNA, the CDR3 is TGCAGCGTTGAGGAGGACAATGAAAAACTGTTTTTT.

The gene calls are TRBV19 and TRBJ1-2; D is possibly TRBD1 (5 bases). Germline lookup yields CDR1 LNHDA and CDR2 SQIVND (reference sequence). V shed 3 bases and J shed 4 bases, with 9 bases lying between them. The CDR3 is 13 residues long. CDR3 in DNA: TGTGCCAGTAGTATGTGGACACCCTATGGCTACACCTTC. The encoded protein is CASSMWTPYGYTF.

The gene calls are TRBV5-6 and TRBJ1-4; perhaps TRBD1 as D (5 bases). V lost 1 base and J 0 bases, leaving 10 bases between the germline ends. This CDR3 comprises 16 residues. Germline V lookup: CDR1 SGHDT, CDR2 YYEEEE. The CDR3 region has the DNA TGTGCCAGCAGCTTGTGGGGGAGTACAACTAATGAAAAACTGTTTTTT. Amino acids: CASSLWGSTTNEKLFF.

V usage is TRBV7-6 and J usage is TRBJ1-4; TRBD1 matches 8 bases. This CDR3 comprises 16 residues. CDR1 is SGHVS and CDR2 is FNYEAQ in the germline V gene. The V segment lost 4 bases and the J segment 8 bases; nucleotides outside the gene matches: 12. CDR3 in amino acids: CASSSRGQGASEKLFF. In DNA, the CDR3 is TGTGCCAGCAGCTCAAGGGGGCAGGGGGCGTCGGAAAAACTGTTTTTT.

In the case of this clone: The same CDR3 also results from other DNA sequences found in this sample. The J gene is TRBJ1-4, the V gene TRBV30; no firm D call. Deletions cut 3 bases from V and 5 bases from J, with 4 bases between. CDR3 length equals 11 residues. Germline V gene sequence: CDR1 GTSNPN, CDR2 SVGIG (reference sequence). The CDR3 protein is CAWSRNEKLFF. CDR3 bases: TGTGCCTGGAGCAGGAATGAAAAACTGTTTTTT.

V usage is TRBV6-6 and J usage is TRBJ2-5; 16 bases are shared with TRBD2. The V gene end was trimmed by 5 bases and the J gene end by 4 bases; junction bases not matched to a gene: 19. The V gene's germline CDR1 is MNHNY and CDR2 SVGAGI (reference sequence). The CDR3 runs to 21 residues. The CDR3 spells CASSLRPGTSGGAIWRETQYF. The CDR3 bases are TGTGCCAGCAGTCTCAGACCCGGGACTAGCGGGGGGGCCATATGGCGAGAGACCCAGTACTTC.

Comment on this clone: Additional DNA sequences in this sample encode the identical CDR3. This chain links TRBV19 with TRBJ1-5; perhaps TRBD1 as D (6 bases). V dropped 5 bases and J dropped 4 bases, with 9 bases sitting between them. The germline V gene encodes CDR1 LNHDA and CDR2 SQIVND (reference sequence). The CDR3 consists of 13 residues. DNA for the CDR3: TGTGCCAGTAGTCCAGGGGTGAATCAGCCCCAGCATTTT. Translating it yields CASSPGVNQPQHF.

The chain uses TRBV6-2 or TRBV6-3 and TRBJ1-5; 9 bases are a match to TRBD1. Trimming at V came to 5 bases and at J to 5 bases, leaving 4 bases not matched to a gene. CDR1 is MNHEY and CDR2 is SVGEGT in the germline V gene. The CDR3 loop spans 14 amino acids. The CDR3 spells CASSRTGGDQPQHF. Written as DNA, the CDR3 is TGTGCCAGCAGTCGAACAGGGGGCGATCAGCCCCAGCATTTT.